This T cell receptor (beta chain) was captured in a study of cytomegalovirus exposure and HLA in healthy donors. Vbeta (60) and Jbeta (13) primers were used in the PCR. The repertoire was sequenced with immunoSEQ multiplex PCR; TCRdb's copy has only in-frame clones and lacks some. The table includes around 280,000 clones, 70% to 90% detected once. General observations from the study: Earlier analysis yielded a pattern in which most TCR beta V segments were productive about 90% or about 30% of the time.

For this clone: The antigen remains undetermined.

The sequencing input was PBMCs. The sequence was collected from a woman in her late teens or twenties in good health and CMV-seronegative.

This CDR3 reads CASSVGLAGGETQYF. DNA of the CDR3: TGTGCCAGTAGTGTTGGACTAGCGGGGGGAGAGACCCAGTACTTC. This chain joins TRBV19 and TRBJ2-5, with TRBD2 matching over 14 bases. Germline trimming cut 5 bases from V and 4 bases from J; bases unmatched to any gene: 3. The CDR3 spans 15 residues. CDR1 and CDR2 from the germline V gene are LNHDA and SQIVND (reference sequence).